The TCR beta chain under discussion was sequenced for a study of T cell repertoires in cytomegalovirus infection (dated by TCRdb to between 2018 and 2020). Some background on the complete study: Alongside well-studied HLA-B-restricted epitopes, the peptide stimulations were aimed at recently identified HLA-C-restricted CMV epitopes, whose presentation resists viral immunomodulation. Donor HLA type was relevant to the analysis, as public TCR beta signatures indicated carriage of CMV infection together with the matching HLA type.

CDR3 length: 12 amino acids, cysteine to valine. Kept here is only the CDR3 DNA, which spans 36 bases and is read in frame from base 1. Relative to germline, V is missing 9 bases and J is missing 2 bases, with 1 base of the junction outside any gene match. The data were produced on an Illumina HiSeq 1500. TCRdb trimmed the raw reads at Q25, called clones with MiXCR and kept productive beta chains. Every entry covers one CDR3 protein and lists the most common genes and DNA from its rows. The sample table lists some 940,000 distinct CDR3 sequences, about a third of them with a count of one. Clones ranked in the top ten supply 11% to 15% of the sample. Overall study outcomes, separate from this receptor: The ex vivo response was dominated by HLA-C-restricted CMV-specific TCR beta clonotypes, and the single most frequent clonotype in two of eight donors was supplied by these HLA-C-restricted clonotypes. In both this cohort and an independent cohort of over 350 donors, the cumulative frequency of public TCR beta family members distinguished carriers of CMV infection plus the relevant HLA type.

Concerning this clonotype: Its cognate antigen has yet to be identified. The record has no base qualities; no much larger clone is one base away.

In light of the paper, this sample's treatment or condition label describes: in vitro stimulation with specific CMV peptide epitopes to enrich CMV-specific T cells. The TCR was taken from a human donor in good health (CMV status not recorded). Some clones in this sample may be carry-over from other donors' samples. The rearrangement combines TRBV23-1 with TRBJ2-7; the central 10 bases match TRBD1. TRBV23-1 is assigned to the ORF class and has an uncertain function. This sample comprised cultured CD8+ T cells from PBMCs, obtained from culture after CMV antigen stimulation. The DNA reads TGCGCCAGGGGACAGGGGACCTACGAGCAGTACGTC. Translated, it reads CARGQGTYEQYV.